This entry lists 25 T cell receptor beta chains sequenced from one sample in a study of early T cells in non-severe SARS-CoV-2 infection. TCRdb called the 5' RACE reads again in MiXCR, with one record for every CDR3 protein. The table has over 85,000 distinct CDR3 sequences, over 10% seen once. Sequencing input: whole blood. The receptors stem from an adult who was a healthcare worker with PCR-confirmed SARS-CoV-2 infection or an uninfected control (not recorded which).

The J gene is TRBJ1-1, the V gene TRBV6-1; D not resolved. The V and J ends lost 1 base and 6 bases respectively, with 9 bases between them. In germline, CDR1 is MNHNS, CDR2 SASEGT. The CDR3 sequence is 13 residues long. The DNA for the CDR3 is TGTGCCAGCAGTGAAGGGACGCCGGCTGAAGCTTTCTTT. Encoded protein: CASSEGTPAEAFF.

This chain connects TRBV12-3 or TRBV12-4 to TRBJ2-1, with a weak D call TRBD2 (5 bases). This CDR3 comprises 14 residues. V dropped 6 bases and J dropped 0 bases, with 9 bases sitting between them. The chain's CDR3 is CASRRASSYNEQFF. In DNA, the CDR3 is TGTGCCAGCAGGCGGGCGAGCTCCTACAATGAGCAGTTCTTC.

The V gene is TRBV2, the J gene TRBJ1-6, with 7 positions matching TRBD1. Germline values: CDR1 SNHLY, CDR2 FYNNEI. This CDR3 has 14 amino acids. J gave up 10 bases and V 5 bases, and 8 bases lay outside the gene matches. The CDR3 DNA reads as TGTGCCAGCAGTAGACAGGGAAAGAGGTCACCCCTCCACTTT. Amino acids: CASSRQGKRSPLHF.

The chain carries TRBV5-1 and TRBJ2-6; D gene ambiguous. The CDR3 is made up of 15 amino acids. Between the trimmed V and J ends, which lost 0 bases and 0 bases, there was a span of 4 bases. Germline V lookup: CDR1 SGHRS, CDR2 YFSETQ. The CDR3 region has the DNA TGCGCCAGCAGCTTGGCCGTCTCTGGGGCCAACGTCCTGACTTTC. It specifies CASSLAVSGANVLTF.

V is TRBV12-3 or TRBV12-4 and J is TRBJ2-1; the match to TRBD2 covers 11 bases. The J segment lost 7 bases and the V segment lost 5 bases, leaving 4 bases of the junction unmatched. This CDR3 has 14 amino acids. CDR3 amino acids: CASSATSGGNEQFF. Written as DNA, the CDR3 is TGTGCCAGCAGTGCCACTAGCGGGGGAAATGAGCAGTTCTTC.

The chain uses TRBV20-1 and TRBJ2-3, with TRBD2 matching 14 bases. The length of the CDR3 is 14 residues. Germline trimming cut 3 bases from V and 5 bases from J; bases unmatched to any gene: 1. Germline V lookup: CDR1 DFQATT, CDR2 SNEGSKA (reference sequence). In nucleotides, the CDR3 is TGCAGTGCTAGGGGACTAGCGGGAGAAGATACGCAGTATTTT. This codes for CSARGLAGEDTQYF.

In its sample, this clonotype was seen many times. This sequence joins TRBV12-3 or TRBV12-4 and TRBJ2-7; possibly TRBD1 for D (5 bases). CDR3 length: 18 amino acids. V lost 4 bases and J lost 1, with 23 bases in between. The CDR3 coding sequence is TGTGCCAGCAGTTGGGGCCCCTCACAGGTTTGGGGTTCCTACGAGCAGTACTTC. It yields the protein CASSWGPSQVWGSYEQYF.

At least ten counts were recorded for this clonotype. The genes are TRBV12-3 or TRBV12-4 and TRBJ2-7; TRBD2 aligns across 15 bases. The CDR3 length is 14 residues. The V and J ends lost 6 bases and 4 bases, in that order; junction bases with no gene match: 1. CDR3 in DNA: TGTGCCAGCAGCGGACTAGCGGGAGGGTACGAGCAGTACTTC. It encodes CASSGLAGGYEQYF.

This clonotype was counted at least ten times. CDR3 bases: TGTGCCAGCAGTTTTGGGGGCCAAGGTAGCAATCAGCCCCAGCATTTT. Translation: CASSFGGQGSNQPQHF. The J gene is TRBJ1-5, the V gene TRBV12-3 or TRBV12-4, with TRBD1 as a possible D gene (6 bases). CDR3 length: 16 residues. Trimming removed 3 bases at V and 0 bases at J, with 12 bases between.

The chain is built from TRBV12-2 and TRBJ1-3; the table's D gene call, TRBD1, was not cross checked with the DNA. TRBV12-2 is a pseudogene locus. The length of the CDR3 is 19 residues. This CDR3 is CASRSTCASDGSSGNTIYF. As DNA, the CDR3 is TGTGCAAGTCGCTCTACGTGCGCCTCCGACGGGAGCTCTGGAAACACCATATATTTT.

This clonotype was seen repeatedly, ten times or more. The rearrangement joins TRBV7-9 to TRBJ2-7; weak D call: TRBD1 (5 bases). Trimming removed 5 bases from V and 0 bases from J, with 14 bases in between. The germline CDR1 and CDR2 sequences are SEHNR and FQNEAQ (reference sequence). The CDR3 length is 15 residues. CDR3 protein: CASSTPKGYSYEQYF. The CDR3 coding sequence is TGTGCCAGCAGCACCCCCAAGGGGTACTCCTACGAGCAGTACTTC.

This clonotype was counted between two and nine times. The V gene is TRBV5-1, the J gene TRBJ1-6; maybe TRBD1 (5 bases). V lost 2 bases to trimming and J lost 10 bases, with 10 bases between them. Germline assignment: CDR1 SGHRS and CDR2 YFSETQ. The CDR3 has 13 amino acids. CDR3 amino acids: CASSFRGDSPLHF. CDR3 DNA: TGCGCCAGCAGCTTCCGGGGGGACTCACCCCTCCACTTT.

This clonotype was counted at least ten times. The chain employs TRBV5-4 and TRBJ2-1; D remains unclear. Per germline, CDR1 SGHNT and CDR2 YYREEE (reference sequence). V dropped 4 bases and J dropped 2 bases, with 13 bases sitting between them. The CDR3 runs 15 residues. CDR3 sequence: CASSPPGTTYNEQFF. CDR3 coding DNA: TGTGCCAGCAGCCCCCCGGGCACCACCTACAATGAGCAGTTCTTC.

CDR3: CAGPGTSGSPATDTQYF. In DNA form, the CDR3 reads TGCGCCGGCCCGGGGACTAGCGGGAGTCCTGCCACAGATACGCAGTATTTT. The genes are TRBV5-1 and TRBJ2-3; TRBD2 agrees at 14 bases. The CDR3 totals 17 residues. From germline, CDR1 is SGHRS and CDR2 YFSETQ. V lost 10 bases to trimming and J lost 2 bases; unmatched junction nucleotides: 12.

This clonotype was seen a few times. This chain links TRBV7-3 with TRBJ2-1; 7 bases map to TRBD2. V was clipped by 2 bases and J by 8 bases; unmatched bases: 6. CDR1 and CDR2 from the germline V gene are SGHTA and FQGTGA. The length of the CDR3 is 14 residues. Written as DNA, the CDR3 is TGTGCCAGCAGCTTAGTTGGGGGGGATGATGAGCAGTTCTTC. Encoded protein: CASSLVGGDDEQFF.

This clonotype was detected a few times. The chain links TRBV5-1 to TRBJ2-7; unclear D gene. With 0 bases removed from V and 4 bases from J, the gap between germline ends came to 8 bases. Germline lookup yields CDR1 SGHRS and CDR2 YFSETQ. This CDR3 comprises 13 residues. For the CDR3, the DNA is TGCGCCAGCAGCTTGGACGTAGGGTACGAGCAGTACTTC. Translated, it gives CASSLDVGYEQYF. Complete variable domain (other parts from reference TRBV5-1 and TRBJ2-7): KAGVTQTPRYLIKTRGQQVTLSCSPISGHRSVSWYQQTPGQGLQFLFEYFSETQRNKGNFPGRFSGRQFSNSRSEMNVSTLELGDSALYLCASSLDVGYEQYFGPGTRLTVT.

The chain carries TRBV7-8 and TRBJ2-7; no firm D call. Germline V lookup: CDR1 SGHVS, CDR2 FQNEAQ. This CDR3 spans 14 amino acids. V lost 1 base and J 3 bases, leaving 10 bases between the germline ends. CDR3 protein: CASSLVELSYEQYF. In DNA form, the CDR3 reads TGTGCCAGCAGCTTAGTAGAGTTGAGCTACGAGCAGTACTTC.

This clonotype was recorded at least ten times. The V call is TRBV27, the J call TRBJ2-2; D may be TRBD2 (5 bases). The CDR3 extends over 16 amino acids. Trimming left V 4 bases short and J 4 bases short, with 16 bases between. Germline V lookup: CDR1 MNHEY, CDR2 SMNVEV (reference sequence). In nucleotides, the CDR3 is TGTGCCAGCAGTTGGGCCCCAAGTCGGGGCACCGGGGAGCTGTTTTTT. This gives the protein CASSWAPSRGTGELFF.

There are many counts of this clonotype. The chain links TRBV6-2 or TRBV6-3 to TRBJ2-3; the match to TRBD2 covers 7 bases. The CDR3 has 15 residues. V lost 6 bases, J lost 2 bases, and 8 bases stayed unmatched. Germline lookup yields CDR1 MNHEY and CDR2 SVGEGT. CDR3 sequence: CASRGTSDPTDTQYF. CDR3 sequence (DNA): TGTGCCAGCAGAGGAACTAGCGACCCCACAGATACGCAGTATTTT.

The chain is built from TRBV11-2 and TRBJ1-1, with D hard to call. V shed 6 bases and J shed 5 bases, with 10 bases lying between them. The germline CDR1 and CDR2 sequences are SGHAT and FQNNGV. The length of the CDR3 is 12 residues. CDR3 nucleotide sequence: TGTGCCAGCAGTTCTACGGATACTGAAGCTTTCTTT. It yields the protein CASSSTDTEAFF.

The table lists this clonotype with many counts. The V call is TRBV7-6, the J call TRBJ2-5, with no clear D. Trimming left V 2 bases short and J 0 bases short, with 7 bases between. The CDR3 contains 14 residues. Per the germline V gene, CDR1 is SGHVS and CDR2 is FNYEAQ. The CDR3 DNA is TGTGCCAGCAGCTTAAGTCGGTACCAAGAGACCCAGTACTTC. Its translation: CASSLSRYQETQYF.

The V call is TRBV29-1, the J call TRBJ1-5; 9 bases are shared with TRBD1. The CDR3 length is 14 residues. Trimming removed 4 bases from V and 7 bases from J; junction bases left unmatched: 8. Germline CDR1 is SQVTM and CDR2 is ANQGSEA. The CDR3 spells CSVAAGQGQQPQHF. Here the CDR3 DNA reads TGCAGCGTTGCAGCGGGACAGGGTCAACAGCCCCAGCATTTT.

This chain links TRBV20-1 with TRBJ1-2, with D possibly being TRBD1 (6 bases). Trimming stripped 0 bases from V and 5 bases from J, with 16 bases between. This CDR3 is built from 15 residues. From germline, CDR1 is DFQATT and CDR2 SNEGSKA (reference sequence). DNA of the CDR3: TGCAGTGCTAGAGATCCCTTAAACAGGGAATATGGCTACACCTTC. Translation gives CSARDPLNREYGYTF.

The chain uses TRBV7-9 and TRBJ1-1, with D possibly matching TRBD1 (5 bases). This CDR3 comprises 13 residues. Germline CDR1 SEHNR, CDR2 FQNEAQ (reference sequence). V dropped 4 bases and J dropped 3 bases, with 9 bases sitting between them. CDR3 DNA sequence: TGTGCCAGCAGCTCGCAGGGAGACACTGAAGCTTTCTTT. This codes for CASSSQGDTEAFF.

This clonotype appeared many times. The genes are TRBV20-1 and TRBJ2-4, with 9 bases lining up with TRBD2. The length of the CDR3 is 13 residues. J lost 6 bases, V lost 3 bases, and 3 bases had no gene match. Germline V gene sequence: CDR1 DFQATT, CDR2 SNEGSKA (reference sequence). In nucleotides, the CDR3 is TGCAGTGCTAGTGCGGGAGGGGGAAACATTCAGTACTTC. Protein product: CSASAGGGNIQYF.